This TCR beta chain was captured in a study of identical twins. Via MiXCR, TCRdb re-called the 5' RACE reads, giving one row per CDR3 protein. The profile shows some 900,000 distinct CDR3 sequences, over 9% of them singletons. This CDR3 has 14 amino acids. Deletions cut 0 bases from V and 0 bases from J, with 6 bases between. In germline, CDR1 is SGHRS, CDR2 YFSETQ. The sample was also linked to a second study, of yellow fever vaccine responses in identical twins.

The chain has TRBV5-1 and TRBJ1-2; D call uncertain. Sequencing was carried out using PBMCs. The receptor was derived from a woman aged 18-35 years in good health. CDR3 coding DNA: TGCGCCAGCAGCTTGGGTGAATCTAACTATGGCTACACCTTC. Residues: CASSLGESNYGYTF.